Sequencing of this T cell receptor (beta chain) was carried out in a study of T cells in Graves' hyperthyroidism and ophthalmopathy (dated by TCRdb to about 2019). Broadly, across the study: Peripheral blood was sampled at the time of initial diagnosis, prior to any treatment. The paper reports TCR Vbeta CDR3 sequencing of about 140 peripheral blood samples: 43 ophthalmopathy, under 80 hyperthyroidism and 17 progressor patients. The approximately 98 discovery patients were randomly divided into training and test sets at a 7:3 ratio. Prospective prediction of ophthalmopathy was tested in an independent validation cohort of 18 to 20 hyperthyroidism patients and 15 to 17 patients who later progressed to ophthalmopathy. The study also compared thyroid tissue and blood T-cell repertoires from 6 or 7 Graves' hyperthyroidism patients. To identify TCR V-J signatures that set the groups apart, the researchers used a discovery cohort of approximately 98 patients, made up of some 41 with Graves' ophthalmopathy and 55 to 65 with stable Graves' hyperthyroidism. After blood sampling, hyperthyroidism patients were treated with methimazole at a starting dose of 30 mg daily, and ophthalmopathy patients were treated with high-dose intravenous methylprednisolone. Beyond this particular receptor, the publication reports: Sample size was not statistically predetermined, and blinding of investigators to group allocation was not performed. During validation, the model predicted progression to ophthalmopathy a median of around 7 months ahead of onset, with just under 71% sensitivity and 72.22% specificity. Most expanded thyroid clonotypes (frequency above 0.001) were also detected in blood, a finding suggesting that blood repertoires may reflect thyroid immune responses. A 13 V-J signature model separated ophthalmopathy from stable hyperthyroidism, with 87.88% sensitivity and 81% to 83% specificity in cross-validation and 80%/75% in testing.

Deletion took 2 bases off V and 0 bases off J, with a span of 6 bases between the germline ends. CDR1 and CDR2 are read off the germline V gene as SGHRS and YFSETQ. Spanning cysteine to phenylalanine, the CDR3 consists of 13 amino acids. Only the CDR3 DNA stays, 39 bases, in frame from base 1. This clonotype appeared a few times. Its antigen target is currently unknown. No quality values exist for individual bases; no much larger clone is one base distant. Stable Graves' hyperthyroidism was defined as the absence of progression to ophthalmopathy over 18 months of follow-up. The hyperthyroidism patients were between 18 and 65 years old and newly diagnosed, with a disease duration of less than 2 months. Exclusion was applied to patients with uncontrolled infections, other autoimmune diseases, pregnancy or lactation. Diagnoses relied on clinical symptoms, serum thyroxine and TRAb, thyroid ultrasound and orbital computed tomography. PBMCs were separated from 8 to 10 ml of fresh peripheral blood using Ficoll-Paque density gradient centrifugation. Total RNA was extracted with Trizol reagent, and quality was checked on an Agilent 2100 Bioanalyzer.

Amplification of TCR beta CDR3 regions was carried out from RNA transcripts. The first round of RT-PCR for the TCR CDR3 was performed with the HTBI primer set and the Qiagen OneStep RT-PCR kit. The libraries were constructed in a second round of multiplex PCR and then size-selected and purified. The libraries were sequenced on an Illumina HiSeq2000 using paired-end 100 bp reads. In the authors' own workflow: Raw data were processed with SOAPnuke, discarding reads with adapters, uncalled bases, mean Phred below 15, or no exact constant-primer or identifier match. High-quality paired reads were merged using COPE v1.2.5, and each unique nucleotide sequence was defined as a clonotype. MiTCR v1.1 was used to align clonotypes to the IMGT TRBV, TRBD and TRBJ reference segments. The analysis included only V-J combinations with a frequency above 0.0001, which together covered roughly 99% of the repertoires. A TCS score was defined as the ratio of F50 (clonal expansion) to E x V (chaos), with BLOSUM62-based TCRdist applied between CDR3 peptides within each V-J. Welch's t-statistics and random forest reduced some 510 V-J features to about 13, which were used in a naive Bayes classifier (R e1071). The public sequencing data were trimmed at Q25 with fastp and processed into clonotypes with MiXCR by TCRdb, which kept only in-frame beta chains. Rows matching on CDR3 protein sequence are summarized as one entry with the most common DNA and genes. It is TCRdb's table, rather than the study itself, that gives the V and J calls and clone size. The sample includes more than 500,000 distinct CDR3 sequences, with approximately 15% observed a single time. About 15% of the sample is taken by the ten largest.

The receptor comes from a woman between 40 and 55 years old with Graves' hyperthyroidism. Sequencing was carried out using blood. The chain employs TRBV5-1 and TRBJ2-7, with the D gene uncertain. The DNA is TGCGCCAGCAGCTTTGACATCTCCTACGAGCAGTACTTC. It specifies CASSFDISYEQYF.